A selection of T cell receptor beta chains follows, all from one sample in a study of T cells in Graves' hyperthyroidism and ophthalmopathy. TCRdb re-called the multiplex PCR reads with MiXCR, one entry per CDR3 protein. This sample has fewer than 700,000 distinct CDR3 sequences, with 17% found just once. The sample comprised blood. These receptor sequences come from a woman younger than 30 with Graves' ophthalmopathy. Each CDR3 is given with its conserved first and last residue. The order of the fields is J gene, V gene, D gene, clone size, CDR3 DNA, CDR3 protein. D genes are given only for firm matches. Size values are once, few and many counts, or a class for expanded clones, and some rows have none.

J gene: TRBJ2-6
V gene: TRBV28
D gene: TRBD2
clone size: .
CDR3 DNA: TGTGCCAGCAGTGCTAGCGGGAAAAGCCCTGGGGCCAACGTCCTGACTTTC
CDR3 protein: CASSASGKSPGANVLTF

J gene: TRBJ2-1
V gene: TRBV28
D gene: .
clone size: few
CDR3 DNA: TGTGCCAGCACTTCGCCCTGGGGGGAGCAGTTCTTC
CDR3 protein: CASTSPWGEQFF

J gene: TRBJ2-3
V gene: TRBV7-6
D gene: .
clone size: .
CDR3 DNA: TGTGCCAGCACAGGTTTTAGCACAGATACGCAGTATTTT
CDR3 protein: CASTGFSTDTQYF

J gene: TRBJ2-3
V gene: TRBV7-3
D gene: TRBD2
clone size: .
CDR3 DNA: TGTGCCAGCAGCTTAATAGCGGGAGGGCCCCCCGATACGCAGTATTTT
CDR3 protein: CASSLIAGGPPDTQYF

J gene: TRBJ1-2
V gene: TRBV5-1
D gene: TRBD1
clone size: many
CDR3 DNA: TGTGCCAGCAGCTTGGGACAGGGGCTTAACTATGGCTACACCTTC
CDR3 protein: CASSLGQGLNYGYTF

J gene: TRBJ1-5
V gene: TRBV28
D gene: .
clone size: few
CDR3 DNA: TGTGCCAGCAGTTTAAGTCCGGGAGCCCCTTGGTGGCCCCAGCATTTT
CDR3 protein: CASSLSPGAPWWPQHF

J gene: TRBJ2-7
V gene: TRBV6-5
D gene: .
clone size: .
CDR3 DNA: TGTGCCAGCAGTTACTCGACCGGGACGGTTTACGAGCAGTACTTC
CDR3 protein: CASSYSTGTVYEQYF

J gene: TRBJ2-5
V gene: TRBV3-1
D gene: .
clone size: many
CDR3 DNA: TGTGCCAGCAGCCAAGATCGTCCCAAAAAGACCCAGTACTTC
CDR3 protein: CASSQDRPKKTQYF

J gene: TRBJ2-5
V gene: TRBV7-3
D gene: TRBD2
clone size: .
CDR3 DNA: TGTGCCAGCAGCTTTAGCGGGAGTAGAGAAGAGACCCAGTACTTC
CDR3 protein: CASSFSGSREETQYF

J gene: TRBJ2-3
V gene: TRBV19
D gene: TRBD2
clone size: .
CDR3 DNA: TGTGCCAGTAGGACAACTAGCGGGACCAGCACAGATACGCAGTATTTT
CDR3 protein: CASRTTSGTSTDTQYF

J gene: TRBJ2-7
V gene: TRBV4-3
D gene: .
clone size: .
CDR3 DNA: TGCGCCAGCAGCCAAGATTCCCCCCTAGCGAGCGACGAGCAGTACTTC
CDR3 protein: CASSQDSPLASDEQYF

J gene: TRBJ2-7
V gene: TRBV28
D gene: .
clone size: many
CDR3 DNA: TGTGCCAGCAGTTTTGGCGGAATTACCTACGAGCAGTACTTC
CDR3 protein: CASSFGGITYEQYF

J gene: TRBJ2-3
V gene: TRBV5-1
D gene: .
clone size: once
CDR3 DNA: TGCGCCAGCAGCTTGGAATCGAGGGTCGACGATACGCAGTATTTT
CDR3 protein: CASSLESRVDDTQYF

J gene: TRBJ2-1
V gene: TRBV19
D gene: .
clone size: few
CDR3 DNA: TGTGCCAGTACCCATCGGGCACTAGCTAACAATGAGCAGTTCTTC
CDR3 protein: CASTHRALANNEQFF

J gene: TRBJ2-5
V gene: TRBV30
D gene: TRBD2
clone size: few
CDR3 DNA: TGTGCCTACGGGGGGTCCCAAGAGACCCAGTACTTC
CDR3 protein: CAYGGSQETQYF

J gene: TRBJ2-3
V gene: TRBV5-1
D gene: TRBD1
clone size: many
CDR3 DNA: TGCGCCAGCAGCTTCGACAGGGGGCAAAGCACAGATACGCAGTATTTT
CDR3 protein: CASSFDRGQSTDTQYF

J gene: TRBJ2-3
V gene: TRBV11-2
D gene: TRBD2
clone size: .
CDR3 DNA: TGTGCCAGCAGCTTAGCTTCTAGCGGGGGGGCAGATACGCAGTATTTT
CDR3 protein: CASSLASSGGADTQYF

J gene: TRBJ1-6
V gene: TRBV12-3/TRBV12-4
D gene: .
clone size: many
CDR3 DNA: TGTGCCAGCAGTTTCACCGAGAGGGATTCACCCCTCCACTTT
CDR3 protein: CASSFTERDSPLHF

J gene: TRBJ1-1
V gene: TRBV11-3
D gene: TRBD1
clone size: many
CDR3 DNA: TGTGCCAGCAGCGAAAACAGGGGGGAAGCTTTCTTT
CDR3 protein: CASSENRGEAFF

J gene: TRBJ1-2
V gene: TRBV15
D gene: .
clone size: few
CDR3 DNA: TGTGCCACCAGCAGAAACCTGGGGAGGGCGAGTGGCTACACCTTC
CDR3 protein: CATSRNLGRASGYTF

J gene: TRBJ2-2
V gene: TRBV9
D gene: .
clone size: few
CDR3 DNA: TGTGCCAGCAGCGTAGCAGGGTATTCCGGGGAGCTGTTTTTT
CDR3 protein: CASSVAGYSGELFF

J gene: TRBJ2-7
V gene: TRBV30
D gene: .
clone size: many
CDR3 DNA: TGTGCCTGGAGTGTAGGGGGAACCGCCTACGAGCAGTACTTC
CDR3 protein: CAWSVGGTAYEQYF

J gene: TRBJ1-1
V gene: TRBV18
D gene: TRBD1
clone size: many
CDR3 DNA: TGTGCCAGCTCACCACGCAGGGGGCAGGGAAACACTGAAGCTTTCTTT
CDR3 protein: CASSPRRGQGNTEAFF

J gene: TRBJ1-1
V gene: TRBV28
D gene: .
clone size: many
CDR3 DNA: TGTGCCAGCAGTTTGAGGACCCGGTGGAGCACTGAAGCTTTCTTT
CDR3 protein: CASSLRTRWSTEAFF

J gene: TRBJ2-1
V gene: TRBV27
D gene: TRBD2
clone size: few
CDR3 DNA: TGTGCCAGCAGTTGGACTAGCGGGATGTTGGAGCAGTTCTTC
CDR3 protein: CASSWTSGMLEQFF

J gene: TRBJ2-1
V gene: TRBV5-1
D gene: .
clone size: many
CDR3 DNA: TGCGCCAGCAGCTTGTTCGGAGAGGAGCTTTACAATGAGCAGTTCTTC
CDR3 protein: CASSLFGEELYNEQFF

J gene: TRBJ1-1
V gene: TRBV4-1
D gene: .
clone size: many
CDR3 DNA: TGCGCCAGCAGCCAAGACACCTTGCCGAACACTGAAGCTTTCTTT
CDR3 protein: CASSQDTLPNTEAFF

J gene: TRBJ1-1
V gene: TRBV12-3/TRBV12-4
D gene: TRBD1
clone size: .
CDR3 DNA: TGTGCCAGCAGGAGGTCCACAGGGGGCTTGAGGAACACTGAAGCTTTCTTT
CDR3 protein: CASRRSTGGLRNTEAFF

J gene: TRBJ2-3
V gene: TRBV10-3
D gene: .
clone size: few
CDR3 DNA: TGTGCCATCAGTGAGTCGTCGAACACAGATACGCAGTATTTT
CDR3 protein: CAISESSNTDTQYF

J gene: TRBJ2-3
V gene: TRBV20-1
D gene: TRBD2
clone size: .
CDR3 DNA: TGCAGTGCTAGGCCGGGACTAGCGGGGGGGCTCTCAGATACGCAGTATTTT
CDR3 protein: CSARPGLAGGLSDTQYF

J gene: TRBJ1-6
V gene: TRBV2
D gene: .
clone size: many
CDR3 DNA: TGTGCCAGCACTCTTCCCCCGTTTAGGGGGAATTCACCCCTCCACTTT
CDR3 protein: CASTLPPFRGNSPLHF

J gene: TRBJ2-5
V gene: TRBV6-5
D gene: .
clone size: many
CDR3 DNA: TGTGCCAGCAGTTACCTTAAGGGGAGTCAAGAGACCCAGTACTTC
CDR3 protein: CASSYLKGSQETQYF

J gene: TRBJ2-5
V gene: TRBV9
D gene: TRBD2
clone size: .
CDR3 DNA: TGTGCCAGCAGCCCAGTCAGCGGGAGCCTCCAAGAGACCCAGTACTTC
CDR3 protein: CASSPVSGSLQETQYF

J gene: TRBJ1-2
V gene: TRBV20-1
D gene: .
clone size: many
CDR3 DNA: TGCAGTGCTAGATTAGACGGGTGGACGAACTATGGCTACACCTTC
CDR3 protein: CSARLDGWTNYGYTF

J gene: TRBJ2-7
V gene: TRBV4-1
D gene: .
clone size: .
CDR3 DNA: TGCGCCAGCAGCCGAGCTCACACCTACGAGCAGTACTTC
CDR3 protein: CASSRAHTYEQYF

J gene: TRBJ2-2
V gene: TRBV5-8
D gene: .
clone size: few
CDR3 DNA: TGTGCCAGCAGCTCTAGCCCTCGGACTCGGAACACCGGGGAGCTGTTTTTT
CDR3 protein: CASSSSPRTRNTGELFF

J gene: TRBJ2-3
V gene: TRBV9
D gene: TRBD1
clone size: many
CDR3 DNA: TGTGCCAGCAGCGTGACCGGGACAGGGACAGATACGCAGTATTTT
CDR3 protein: CASSVTGTGTDTQYF

J gene: TRBJ2-5
V gene: TRBV7-6
D gene: .
clone size: .
CDR3 DNA: TGTGCCAGCAGCTTAGCTTCCGGAGGGCCTTGGGAGACCCAGTACTTC
CDR3 protein: CASSLASGGPWETQYF

J gene: TRBJ2-7
V gene: TRBV29-1
D gene: TRBD1
clone size: .
CDR3 DNA: TGCAGCGTACTGGGACAGGGACCCTCCTACGAGCAGTACTTC
CDR3 protein: CSVLGQGPSYEQYF

J gene: TRBJ2-1
V gene: TRBV7-9
D gene: .
clone size: .
CDR3 DNA: TGTGCCAGCAGCTTATTCGCCGGGACCGAGGGCTCCTACAATGAGCAGTTCTTC
CDR3 protein: CASSLFAGTEGSYNEQFF

J gene: TRBJ1-2
V gene: TRBV12-3/TRBV12-4
D gene: .
clone size: .
CDR3 DNA: TGTGCCAGCAGAGGCCCTCCGGGCTACACCTTC
CDR3 protein: CASRGPPGYTF

J gene: TRBJ2-1
V gene: TRBV7-3
D gene: TRBD2
clone size: many
CDR3 DNA: TGTGCCAGCAGCTTATCGGGGACTAGCGGGAGCTCCTACAATGAGCAGTTCTTC
CDR3 protein: CASSLSGTSGSSYNEQFF

J gene: TRBJ1-5
V gene: TRBV27
D gene: .
clone size: .
CDR3 DNA: TGTGCCAGCAGTTTCAATGGGGTACTTAGCAATCAGCCCCAGCATTTT
CDR3 protein: CASSFNGVLSNQPQHF

J gene: TRBJ1-2
V gene: TRBV7-2
D gene: TRBD1
clone size: .
CDR3 DNA: TGTGCCAGCGGCACCAACAGGGGGGCCAATGGCTACACCTTC
CDR3 protein: CASGTNRGANGYTF

J gene: TRBJ1-2
V gene: TRBV7-6
D gene: TRBD1
clone size: .
CDR3 DNA: TGTGCCAGCAGCTTAGCCCCGGACAGGATGGTCTATGGCTACACCTTC
CDR3 protein: CASSLAPDRMVYGYTF

J gene: TRBJ1-1
V gene: TRBV27
D gene: .
clone size: many
CDR3 DNA: TGTGCCAGCAGTTACGGAGGGTACACTGAAGCTTTCTTT
CDR3 protein: CASSYGGYTEAFF

J gene: TRBJ1-2
V gene: TRBV6-5
D gene: TRBD1
clone size: .
CDR3 DNA: TGTGCCAGCAGTTACTCGATCGACCGGACAGGGGGCTATGGCTACACCTTC
CDR3 protein: CASSYSIDRTGGYGYTF

J gene: TRBJ2-1
V gene: TRBV9
D gene: TRBD2
clone size: .
CDR3 DNA: TGTGCCAGCAGCGCCCTAGCGGGATGGAATGAGCAGTTCTTC
CDR3 protein: CASSALAGWNEQFF